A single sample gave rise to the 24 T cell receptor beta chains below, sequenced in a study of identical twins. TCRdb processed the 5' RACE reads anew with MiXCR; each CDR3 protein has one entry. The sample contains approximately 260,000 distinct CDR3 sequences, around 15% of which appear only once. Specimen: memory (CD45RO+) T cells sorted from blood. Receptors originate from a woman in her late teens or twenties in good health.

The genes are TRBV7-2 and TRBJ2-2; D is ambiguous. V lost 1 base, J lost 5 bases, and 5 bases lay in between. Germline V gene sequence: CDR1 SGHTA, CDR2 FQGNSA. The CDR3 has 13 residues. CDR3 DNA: TGTGCCAGCAGCTTAGTTCAGACCGGGGAGCTGTTTTTT. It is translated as CASSLVQTGELFF.

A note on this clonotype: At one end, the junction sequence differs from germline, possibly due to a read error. The CDR3: CTSSPDPTSGMSAGTQYF. The CDR3 DNA sequence: TGTACCAGCAGCCCCGACCCAACTAGCGGGATGTCTGCTGGTACGCAGTATTTT. This sequence joins TRBV7-7 and TRBJ2-3, with 10 nucleotides matching TRBD2. The germline gives CDR1 SSHAT, CDR2 FNYEAQ (reference sequence). The CDR3 loop spans 18 amino acids.

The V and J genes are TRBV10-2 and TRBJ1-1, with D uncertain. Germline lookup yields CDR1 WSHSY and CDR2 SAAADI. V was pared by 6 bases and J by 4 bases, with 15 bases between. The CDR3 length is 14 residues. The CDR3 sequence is CASSSQGFGTEAFF. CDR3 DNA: TGCGCCAGCAGCAGTCAAGGATTCGGCACTGAAGCTTTCTTT.

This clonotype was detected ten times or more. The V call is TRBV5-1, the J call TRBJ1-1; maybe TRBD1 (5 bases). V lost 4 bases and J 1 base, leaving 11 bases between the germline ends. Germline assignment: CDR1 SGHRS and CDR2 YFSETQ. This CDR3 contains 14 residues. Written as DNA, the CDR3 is TGCGCCAGCAGCCTACTCGGGGGGAACACTGAAGCTTTCTTT. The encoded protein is CASSLLGGNTEAFF.

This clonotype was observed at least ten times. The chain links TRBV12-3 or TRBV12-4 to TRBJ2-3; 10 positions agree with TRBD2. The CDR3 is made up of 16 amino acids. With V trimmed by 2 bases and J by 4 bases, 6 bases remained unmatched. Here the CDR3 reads CASSLPLAGVPDTQYF. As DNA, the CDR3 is TGTGCCAGCAGTTTACCCCTAGCGGGAGTCCCAGATACGCAGTATTTT.

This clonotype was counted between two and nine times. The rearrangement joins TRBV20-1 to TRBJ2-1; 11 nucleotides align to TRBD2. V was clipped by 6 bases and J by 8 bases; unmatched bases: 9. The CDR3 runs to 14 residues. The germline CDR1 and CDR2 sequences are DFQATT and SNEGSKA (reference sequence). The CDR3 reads CSAKGGLAVHEQFF. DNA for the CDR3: TGCAGTGCCAAGGGGGGACTAGCGGTCCATGAGCAGTTCTTC.

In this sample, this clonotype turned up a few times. The CDR3 loop is CASSSRGGGLNTEAFF. As DNA, the CDR3 is TGTGCCAGCTCCAGTCGGGGCGGGGGACTGAACACTGAAGCTTTCTTT. The chain recombines TRBV18 with TRBJ1-1; tentatively, D is TRBD1 (5 bases). CDR1 and CDR2 from the germline V gene are KGHSH and LQKENI. CDR3 length: 16 amino acids. V lost 6 bases, J lost 0 bases, and 17 bases lay in between.

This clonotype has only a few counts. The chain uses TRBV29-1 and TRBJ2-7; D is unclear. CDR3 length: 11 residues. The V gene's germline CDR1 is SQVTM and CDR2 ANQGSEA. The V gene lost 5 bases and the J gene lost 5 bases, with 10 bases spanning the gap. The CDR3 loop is CSVLLRHEQYF. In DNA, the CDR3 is TGCAGCGTTCTCCTGCGCCACGAGCAGTACTTC.

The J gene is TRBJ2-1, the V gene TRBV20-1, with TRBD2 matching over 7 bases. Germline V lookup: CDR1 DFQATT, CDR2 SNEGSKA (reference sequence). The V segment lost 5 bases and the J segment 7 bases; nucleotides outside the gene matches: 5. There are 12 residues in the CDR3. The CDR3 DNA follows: TGCAGTGCTCGAACTAGCGTGAATGAGCAGTTCTTC. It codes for CSARTSVNEQFF.

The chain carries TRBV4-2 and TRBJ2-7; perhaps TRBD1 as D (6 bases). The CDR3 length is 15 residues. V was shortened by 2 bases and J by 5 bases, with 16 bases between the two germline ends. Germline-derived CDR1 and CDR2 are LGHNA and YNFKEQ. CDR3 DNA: TGTGCCAGCAGCCAAAGGACAGAACCCGGCGACGAGCAGTACTTC. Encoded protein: CASSQRTEPGDEQYF.

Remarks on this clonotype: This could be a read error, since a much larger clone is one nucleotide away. Written as DNA, the CDR3 is TGTGCCAGCAGCCCCCCCGGGACGGGGTTACGTAAGGAGCAGTACTTC. This encodes CASSPPGTGLRKEQYF. This chain links TRBV28 with TRBJ2-7; either TRBD1 or TRBD2 may supply D (5 bases each). The CDR3 consists of 16 residues. Germline loops: CDR1 MDHEN, CDR2 SYDVKM. Trimming pared 6 bases from V and 7 bases from J, leaving 25 bases between.

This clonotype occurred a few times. CDR3 sequence reads: CSARDPQGGITF. The CDR3 DNA is TGCAGTGCTAGGGATCCCCAGGGGGGTATAACCTTC. The chain carries TRBV20-1 and TRBJ1-2, with 7 bases fitting TRBD1. The trim removed 3 bases at V and 14 bases at J, leaving 12 bases unmatched. CDR1 is DFQATT, CDR2 SNEGSKA, per germline (reference sequence). The CDR3 runs to 12 residues.

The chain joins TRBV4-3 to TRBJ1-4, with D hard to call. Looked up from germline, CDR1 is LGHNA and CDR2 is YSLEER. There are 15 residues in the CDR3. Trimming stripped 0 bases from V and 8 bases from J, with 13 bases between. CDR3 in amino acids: CASSQDLLFEEKLFF. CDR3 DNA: TGCGCCAGCAGCCAAGATCTACTGTTTGAGGAAAAACTGTTTTTT.

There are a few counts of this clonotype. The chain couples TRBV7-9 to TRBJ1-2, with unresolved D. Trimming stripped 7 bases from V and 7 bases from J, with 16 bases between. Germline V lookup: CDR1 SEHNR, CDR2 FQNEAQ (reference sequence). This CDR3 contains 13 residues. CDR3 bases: TGTGCCAGCACGAGTCTTTTTATTAGTGGCTACACCTTC. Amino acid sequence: CASTSLFISGYTF.

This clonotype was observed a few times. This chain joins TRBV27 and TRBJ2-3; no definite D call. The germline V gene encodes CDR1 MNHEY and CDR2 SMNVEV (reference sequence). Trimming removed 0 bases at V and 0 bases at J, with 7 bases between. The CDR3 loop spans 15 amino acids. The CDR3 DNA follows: TGTGCCAGCAGTTTATCGTCCGGGAGCACAGATACGCAGTATTTT. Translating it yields CASSLSSGSTDTQYF.

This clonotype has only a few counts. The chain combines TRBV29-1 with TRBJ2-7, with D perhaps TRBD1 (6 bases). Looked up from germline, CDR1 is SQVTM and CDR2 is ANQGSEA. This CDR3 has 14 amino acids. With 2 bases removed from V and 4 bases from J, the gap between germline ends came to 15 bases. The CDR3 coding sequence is TGCAGCGTTGAATTCCGAGGGACACCTTACGAGCAGTACTTC. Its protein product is CSVEFRGTPYEQYF.

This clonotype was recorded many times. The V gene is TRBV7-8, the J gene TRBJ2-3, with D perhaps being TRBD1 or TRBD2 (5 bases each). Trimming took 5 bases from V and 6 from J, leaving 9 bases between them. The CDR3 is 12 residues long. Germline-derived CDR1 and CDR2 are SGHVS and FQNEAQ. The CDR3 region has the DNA TGTGCCAGCAGCCCATGGGGGGATACGCAGTATTTT. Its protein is CASSPWGDTQYF. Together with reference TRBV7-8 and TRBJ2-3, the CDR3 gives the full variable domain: GAGVSQSPRYKVAKRGQDVALRCDPISGHVSLFWYQQALGQGPEFLTYFQNEAQLDKSGLPSDRFFAERPEGSVSTLKIQRTQQEDSAVYLCASSPWGDTQYFGPGTRLTVL.

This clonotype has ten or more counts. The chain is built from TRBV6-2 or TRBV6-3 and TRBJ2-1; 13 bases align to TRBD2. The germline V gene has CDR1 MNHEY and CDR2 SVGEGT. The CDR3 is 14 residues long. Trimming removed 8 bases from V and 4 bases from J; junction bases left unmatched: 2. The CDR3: CASGTSGNYNEQFF. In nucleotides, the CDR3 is TGTGCCAGCGGGACTAGCGGGAATTACAATGAGCAGTTCTTC.

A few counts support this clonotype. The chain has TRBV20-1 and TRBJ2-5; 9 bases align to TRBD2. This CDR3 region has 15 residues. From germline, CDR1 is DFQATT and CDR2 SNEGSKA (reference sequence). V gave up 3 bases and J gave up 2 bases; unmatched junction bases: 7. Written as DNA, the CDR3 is TGCAGTGCTAGCCGTTCTAGCGGGACTCAAGAGACCCAGTACTTC. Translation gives CSASRSSGTQETQYF.

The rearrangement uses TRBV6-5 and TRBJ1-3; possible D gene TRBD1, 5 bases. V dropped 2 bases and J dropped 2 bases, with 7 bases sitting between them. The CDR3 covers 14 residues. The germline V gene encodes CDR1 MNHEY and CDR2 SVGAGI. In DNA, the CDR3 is TGTGCCAGCAGTTACCGGGGGACTGGAAACACCATATATTTT. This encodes CASSYRGTGNTIYF.

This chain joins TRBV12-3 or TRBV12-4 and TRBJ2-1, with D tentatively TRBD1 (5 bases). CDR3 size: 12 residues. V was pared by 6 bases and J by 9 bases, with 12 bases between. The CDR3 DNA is TGTGCCAGCAGGCCCTCTAGGGGTGAGCAGTTCTTC. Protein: CASRPSRGEQFF.

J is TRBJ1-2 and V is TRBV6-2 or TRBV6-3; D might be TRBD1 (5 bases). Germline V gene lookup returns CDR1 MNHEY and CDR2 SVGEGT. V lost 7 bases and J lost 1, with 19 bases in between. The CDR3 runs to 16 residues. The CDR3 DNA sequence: TGTGCCAGCACCTACGAAAAACGGGGCTTTAACTATGGCTACACCTTC. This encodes CASTYEKRGFNYGYTF.

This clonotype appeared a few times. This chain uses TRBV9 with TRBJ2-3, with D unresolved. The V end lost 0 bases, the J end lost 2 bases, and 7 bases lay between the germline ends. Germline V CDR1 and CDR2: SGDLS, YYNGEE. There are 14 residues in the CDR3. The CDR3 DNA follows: TGTGCCAGCAGCGTAGACGGGTACACAGATACGCAGTATTTT. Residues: CASSVDGYTDTQYF.

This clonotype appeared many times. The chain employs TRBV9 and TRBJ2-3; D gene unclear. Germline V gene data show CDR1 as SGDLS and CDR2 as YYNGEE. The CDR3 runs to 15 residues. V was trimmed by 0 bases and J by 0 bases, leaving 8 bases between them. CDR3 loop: CASSVGRPSTDTQYF. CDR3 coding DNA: TGTGCCAGCAGCGTAGGAAGACCTAGCACAGATACGCAGTATTTT.